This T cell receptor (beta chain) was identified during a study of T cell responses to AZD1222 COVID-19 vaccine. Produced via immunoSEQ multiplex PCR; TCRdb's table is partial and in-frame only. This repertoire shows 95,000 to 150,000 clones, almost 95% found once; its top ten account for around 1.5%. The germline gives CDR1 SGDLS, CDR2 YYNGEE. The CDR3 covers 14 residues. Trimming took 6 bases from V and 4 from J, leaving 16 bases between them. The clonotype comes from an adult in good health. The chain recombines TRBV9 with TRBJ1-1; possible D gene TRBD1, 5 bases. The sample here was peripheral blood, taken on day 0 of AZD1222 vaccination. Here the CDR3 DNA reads TGTGCCAGCACCCAGGGAGGGTCAGGCACTGAAGCTTTCTTT. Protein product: CASTQGGSGTEAFF. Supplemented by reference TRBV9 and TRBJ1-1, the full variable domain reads DSGVTQTPKHLITATGQRVTLRCSPRSGDLSVYWYQQSLDQGLQFLIQYYNGEERAKGNILERFSAQQFPDLHSELNLSSLELGDSALYFCASTQGGSGTEAFFGQGTRLTVV.